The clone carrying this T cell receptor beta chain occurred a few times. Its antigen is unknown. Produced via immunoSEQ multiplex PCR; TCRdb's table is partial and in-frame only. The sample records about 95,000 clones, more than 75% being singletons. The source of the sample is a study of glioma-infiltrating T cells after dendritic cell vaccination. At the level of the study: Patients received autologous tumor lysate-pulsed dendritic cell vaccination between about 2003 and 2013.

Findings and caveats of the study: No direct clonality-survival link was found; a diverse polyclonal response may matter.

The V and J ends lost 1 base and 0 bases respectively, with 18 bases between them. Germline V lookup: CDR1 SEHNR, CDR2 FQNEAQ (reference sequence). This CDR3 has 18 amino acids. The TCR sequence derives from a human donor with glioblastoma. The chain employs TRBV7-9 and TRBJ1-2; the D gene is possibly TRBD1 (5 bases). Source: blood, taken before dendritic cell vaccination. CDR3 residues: CASSLEFGRARANYGYTF. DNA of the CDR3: TGTGCCAGCAGCTTAGAGTTTGGCAGGGCCAGAGCTAACTATGGCTACACCTTC.